What follows are 8 T cell receptor beta chains derived from one specimen sequenced in a study of shared clonotypes between healthy human individuals. This table comes from immunoSEQ multiplex PCR, and its TCRdb copy is limited to in-frame clones, with some not included. The sample lists 1.5 million to 2.5 million clones, around 96% occurring once. Naive CD8 cells lacked CD45RO, underwent positive selection for CCR7 and left out terminally differentiated effector memory CD45RA+ cells. Specimen: naive CD8+ T cells sorted from blood. Receptors originate from a man aged 18 to 30 in good health.

The V call is TRBV9, the J call TRBJ2-1, with D tentatively TRBD2 (6 bases). V was shortened by 4 bases and J by 5 bases, with 16 bases between the two germline ends. CDR1 and CDR2 from the germline V gene are SGDLS and YYNGEE. This CDR3 is built from 15 residues. The CDR3 DNA reads TGTGCCAGCAGCCCTAGCGCCCTCTTCGACAATGAGCAGTTCTTC. This encodes CASSPSALFDNEQFF.

The rearrangement uses TRBV15 and TRBJ2-7; D might be TRBD1 (6 bases). Germline CDR1 LNHNV, CDR2 YYDKDF (reference sequence). Trimming took 3 bases from V and 3 from J, leaving 15 bases between them. The length of the CDR3 is 15 residues. Written as DNA, the CDR3 is TGTGCCACCAGCAGTCCCCCGGGACACCTCTACGAGCAGTACTTC. Translating gives CATSSPPGHLYEQYF.

The count of this clone is one. This chain connects TRBV29-1 to TRBJ2-1, with TRBD2 matching 13 bases. Per the germline V gene, CDR1 is SQVTM and CDR2 is ANQGSEA. CDR3 length: 14 residues. The V gene end was trimmed by 8 bases and the J gene end by 4 bases; junction bases not matched to a gene: 5. DNA of the CDR3: TGCAGCCCTGGACTAGCGGGGGAGTACAATGAGCAGTTCTTC. As protein: CSPGLAGEYNEQFF.

The rearrangement links TRBV27 to TRBJ2-7; 9 bases are a match to TRBD1. CDR1 MNHEY and CDR2 SMNVEV come from the germline V gene (reference sequence). The V and J ends lost 7 bases and 2 bases, in that order; junction bases with no gene match: 6. This CDR3 is built from 14 residues. CDR3 residues: CASTGTGNTYEQYF. The CDR3 DNA reads as TGTGCCAGCACCGGGACAGGGAATACCTACGAGCAGTACTTC.

This clone was recorded once. The V gene is TRBV9, the J gene TRBJ2-5, with TRBD1 matching 8 bases. V lost 2 bases and J lost 0; bases outside the gene matches: 6. CDR3 length equals 16 residues. Germline CDR1 reads SGDLS; CDR2 reads YYNGEE. The CDR3 bases are TGTGCCAGCAGCGTGTTCGGGGGACAGGACCAAGAGACCCAGTACTTC. Its translation: CASSVFGGQDQETQYF.

V usage is TRBV5-1 and J usage is TRBJ2-1; 9 nucleotides align to TRBD2. V lost 4 bases and J lost 2; bases outside the gene matches: 13. CDR3 length: 18 residues. Germline V CDR1 and CDR2: SGHRS, YFSETQ. This CDR3 reads CASSPESIAGATYNEQFF. The CDR3 DNA reads as TGCGCCAGCAGCCCGGAATCCATAGCGGGGGCGACCTACAATGAGCAGTTCTTC.

Of note for this clone: This CDR3 is also generated by other DNA sequences in the sample. The V gene is TRBV27, the J gene TRBJ1-1, with D maybe TRBD1 (5 bases). V lost 5 bases and J lost 0, with 13 bases in between. Germline V gene lookup returns CDR1 MNHEY and CDR2 SMNVEV (reference sequence). This CDR3 has 15 amino acids. CDR3 nucleotide sequence: TGTGCCAGCAGTCCCCCGGGGGGAATGAACACTGAAGCTTTCTTT. It is translated as CASSPPGGMNTEAFF.

The chain recombines TRBV6-1 with TRBJ2-2; D perhaps matches TRBD2 (6 bases). V gave up 2 bases and J gave up 0 bases, with 16 bases separating them. The CDR3 is 18 amino acids. Germline loops: CDR1 MNHNS, CDR2 SASEGT. CDR3 bases: TGTGCCAGCAGTGAACCCCGGGACTGGGAAGCGAACACCGGGGAGCTGTTTTTT. This codes for CASSEPRDWEANTGELFF.